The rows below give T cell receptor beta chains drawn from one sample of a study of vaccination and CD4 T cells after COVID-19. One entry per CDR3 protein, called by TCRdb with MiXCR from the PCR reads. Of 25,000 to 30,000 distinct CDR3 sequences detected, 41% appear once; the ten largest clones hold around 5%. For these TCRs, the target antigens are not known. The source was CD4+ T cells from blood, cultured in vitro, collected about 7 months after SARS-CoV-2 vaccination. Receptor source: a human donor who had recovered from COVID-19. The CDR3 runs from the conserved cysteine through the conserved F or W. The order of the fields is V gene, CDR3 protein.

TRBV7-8	CASSSKSGIPTNEQFF
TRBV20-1	CSAREVSSGNPYEQFF
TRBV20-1	CSASPGVAGPTDTQYF
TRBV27	CASSLSDSNQPQHF
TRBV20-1	CSATLGGTGGVSTQYF
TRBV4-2	CASSQWDRSYEQYF
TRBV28	CASSPITGQGSEQYF
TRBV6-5	CASSYDGTGNYEQYF
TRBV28	CASSDTGYAEAFF
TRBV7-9	CASSLVGLAANEQFF
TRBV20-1	CSADPGGYGYTF
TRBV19	CASSISGRSGEQYF
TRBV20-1	CSATITGTRRSTDTQYF
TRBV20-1	CSAPGTGAEAFF
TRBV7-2	CASSLVIPGELFF
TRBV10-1	CANLTQYF
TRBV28	CASSQGRAPTNTEAFF
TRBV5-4	CASTPGTSGSLGYNEQFF
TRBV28	CASSTYNEQFF
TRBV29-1	CSVVAGTQYF
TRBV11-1	CASSQATSGNLFF